The 15 T cell receptor beta chains listed next were all sequenced from one sample in a study of blood T cell repertoires in COVID-19. Some clones are missing from TCRdb's copy, which holds only in-frame ones; the method was immunoSEQ multiplex PCR. The sample holds about 140,000 clones; roughly four fifths are singletons and the top ten take approximately 3.6%. Sequencing used PBMCs or T cells enriched from blood (not recorded which). These receptors were taken from a woman aged 50 to 60 with acute COVID-19.

CDR3 sequence (DNA): TGTGCCAGCAGCCCGAGGCTGGGGAACACTGAAGCTTTCTTT. It translates to CASSPRLGNTEAFF. The J gene is TRBJ1-1, the V gene TRBV27, with unresolved D. V was cut by 6 bases and J by 1 base, with 12 bases left in between. Germline V lookup: CDR1 MNHEY, CDR2 SMNVEV (reference sequence). CDR3 size: 14 residues.

The V gene is TRBV24-1, the J gene TRBJ2-2; TRBD1 agrees at 8 bases. Germline CDR1 and CDR2: KGHDR and SFDVKD. The CDR3 extends over 13 amino acids. J was trimmed by 6 bases and V by 7 bases; bases with no gene match: 3. This CDR3 reads CATRGTGPGELFF. CDR3 DNA sequence: TGTGCCACCAGGGGGACAGGTCCCGGGGAGCTGTTTTTT.

This chain links TRBV6-5 with TRBJ1-2, with D hard to call. The CDR3 runs 15 residues. Trimming shortened V by 5 bases and J by 4 bases, and 17 bases separated the two germline ends. Germline values: CDR1 MNHEY, CDR2 SVGAGI. The CDR3 spells CASSPRTERLYGYTF. The CDR3 DNA reads TGTGCCAGCAGTCCACGGACTGAGCGCCTCTATGGCTACACCTTC.

This clone appeared a few times. This sequence joins TRBV6-2 or TRBV6-3 and TRBJ1-5, with 7 bases that match TRBD1. The germline gives CDR1 MNHEY, CDR2 SVGEGT. Losses at the gene ends were 5 bases for V and 2 bases for J; bases not matched to a gene: 9. This CDR3 comprises 16 residues. CDR3 protein: CASSLTGNYRNQPQHF. CDR3 nucleotides: TGTGCCAGCAGTCTGACAGGGAACTATCGCAATCAGCCCCAGCATTTT.

This sequence joins TRBV19 and TRBJ2-7; weak D call: TRBD1 (5 bases). Germline V gives CDR1 LNHDA, CDR2 SQIVND (reference sequence). The CDR3 is made up of 15 amino acids. Trimming removed 3 bases at V and 3 bases at J, with 15 bases between. Here the CDR3 reads CASSIGFGQLYEQYF. The CDR3 nucleotides are TGTGCCAGTAGTATTGGGTTTGGACAACTCTACGAGCAGTACTTC.

V usage is TRBV3-1 (or the pseudogene TRBV3-2) and J usage is TRBJ1-5, with TRBD1 matching over 7 bases. This CDR3 spans 17 amino acids. Germline lookup yields CDR1 LGHDT and CDR2 YNNKEL (reference sequence). V was clipped by 3 bases and J by 5 bases; unmatched bases: 13. The CDR3 bases are TGTGCCAGCAGCCATCACGGGATAGGGGGCATCGATCAGCCCCAGCATTTT. This encodes CASSHHGIGGIDQPQHF.

The rearrangement joins TRBV30 to TRBJ1-4, with 7 bases lining up with TRBD1. The germline CDR1 and CDR2 sequences are GTSNPN and SVGIG (reference sequence). The V segment lost 3 bases and the J segment 4 bases; nucleotides outside the gene matches: 11. The CDR3 is 16 amino acids. The CDR3, as DNA: TGTGCCTGGAGACTGGTTGAGGGACAGTATAATGAAAAACTGTTTTTT. Protein: CAWRLVEGQYNEKLFF.

This clone was counted a single time. The chain joins TRBV6-4 to TRBJ1-1; no clear D. Germline V CDR1 and CDR2: MRHNA, SNTAGT. V lost 3 bases and J lost 1, with 9 bases in between. The CDR3 covers 14 residues. CDR3 sequence: CASSEGGPNTEAFF. The DNA for the CDR3 is TGTGCCAGCAGTGAGGGAGGACCGAACACTGAAGCTTTCTTT.

This clone was recorded only once. The chain has TRBV6-4 and TRBJ2-3; D call uncertain. V shed 2 bases and J shed 5 bases, with 11 bases lying between them. The germline CDR1 and CDR2 sequences are MRHNA and SNTAGT. This CDR3 has 14 residues. CDR3 sequence (DNA): TGTGCCAGCAGTGACCCTAGGCAAAAAGATACGCAGTATTTT. Protein sequence: CASSDPRQKDTQYF.

A single count supports this clone. The chain joins TRBV18 to TRBJ2-7, with TRBD2 matching 10 bases. The germline gives CDR1 KGHSH, CDR2 LQKENI. The CDR3 spans 18 residues. Losses at the gene ends were 3 bases for V and 1 base for J; bases not matched to a gene: 12. CDR3 sequence reads: CASSPGPSGAGGSYEQYF. As DNA, the CDR3 is TGTGCCAGCTCACCTGGCCCAAGCGGAGCGGGAGGGTCCTACGAGCAGTACTTC.

V usage is TRBV5-1 and J usage is TRBJ2-7; 9 nucleotides align to TRBD1. Trimming at V came to 4 bases and at J to 6 bases, leaving 17 bases not matched to a gene. This CDR3 contains 17 residues. The V gene's germline CDR1 is SGHRS and CDR2 YFSETQ. The CDR3 nucleotides are TGCGCCAGCAGCATCAGGGACAGGGAATTTCATGCGGGCGAGCAGTACTTC. Its translation: CASSIRDREFHAGEQYF.

The chain couples TRBV5-8 to TRBJ2-5, with TRBD2 matching over 8 bases. The J segment lost 1 base and the V segment lost 3 bases, leaving 8 bases of the junction unmatched. CDR3 length equals 16 residues. Germline assignment: CDR1 SGHTS and CDR2 YDEGEE. The CDR3 here is CASSWTGTRTQETQYF. In nucleotides, the CDR3 is TGTGCCAGCAGCTGGACCGGGACTAGAACCCAAGAGACCCAGTACTTC.

This rearrangement joins TRBV11-1 to TRBJ1-6, with 8 positions matching TRBD1. V gave up 5 bases and J gave up 6 bases; unmatched junction bases: 3. The CDR3 extends over 14 amino acids. Germline CDR1 and CDR2: SGHAT and FQDESV (reference sequence). The CDR3 DNA sequence: TGTGCCAGCAGCCGAGGACAGGGTAATTCACCCCTCCACTTT. As protein: CASSRGQGNSPLHF.

V usage is TRBV12-3 or TRBV12-4 and J usage is TRBJ1-1, with no clear D. Trimming pared 3 bases from V and 5 bases from J, leaving 10 bases between. The CDR3 extends over 13 amino acids. For the CDR3, the DNA is TGTGCCAGCAGTTTCGCTGCAGGAACTGAAGCTTTCTTT. Encoded protein: CASSFAAGTEAFF.

The J gene is TRBJ2-1, the V gene TRBV29-1, with TRBD1 matching over 10 bases. Germline V lookup: CDR1 SQVTM, CDR2 ANQGSEA. V was clipped by 7 bases and J by 1 base; unmatched bases: 10. The CDR3 has 16 amino acids. The CDR3: CSARGRTGGSYNEQFF. CDR3 DNA: TGCAGCGCCAGGGGGAGGACAGGGGGTTCCTACAATGAGCAGTTCTTC.